The 30 T cell receptor beta chains below come from one sample, sequenced in a study of T cells in Graves' hyperthyroidism and ophthalmopathy. TCR beta CDR3 regions were amplified from RNA transcripts. The TCR CDR3 first-round RT-PCR relied on the HTBI primer set. In TCRdb, the multiplex PCR reads were re-called with MiXCR into one record per CDR3 protein. The repertoire holds hundreds of thousands of distinct CDR3 sequences, with approximately 25% as singletons. The sequenced sample consisted of blood. These receptors all come from a woman aged 40 to 55 with Graves' ophthalmopathy.

This sequence joins TRBV2 and TRBJ1-5; possibly TRBD1 for D (5 bases). The CDR3 is 15 amino acids. The V gene lost 4 bases and the J gene lost 1 base, with 11 bases spanning the gap. Germline-derived CDR1 and CDR2 are SNHLY and FYNNEI. DNA for the CDR3: TGTGCCAGCAGTGTGGGGGGAGGAAGCAATCAGCCCCAGCATTTT. This sequence encodes CASSVGGGSNQPQHF.

This chain joins TRBV5-1 and TRBJ1-6; 10 bases match TRBD1. The CDR3 has 17 amino acids. Germline V lookup: CDR1 SGHRS, CDR2 YFSETQ. The V segment lost 5 bases and the J segment 5 bases; nucleotides outside the gene matches: 10. The CDR3 DNA follows: TGCGCCAGCAGAACGACAACCGGGACAGGGGATAATTCACCCCTCCACTTT. It codes for CASRTTTGTGDNSPLHF. The full variable domain, completed using reference TRBV5-1 and TRBJ1-6, is KAGVTQTPRYLIKTRGQQVTLSCSPISGHRSVSWYQQTPGQGLQFLFEYFSETQRNKGNFPGRFSGRQFSNSRSEMNVSTLELGDSALYLCASRTTTGTGDNSPLHFGNGTRLTVT.

This clonotype was recorded many times. This chain uses TRBV3-1 with TRBJ2-2, with 9 bases fitting TRBD1. The CDR3 is made up of 16 amino acids. The J segment lost 4 bases and the V segment lost 3 bases, leaving 6 bases of the junction unmatched. Germline V gene data show CDR1 as LGHDT and CDR2 as YNNKEL (reference sequence). The CDR3 DNA reads as TGTGCCAGCAGCCACGGACAGGGGTCGTTCACCGGGGAGCTGTTTTTT. Encoded protein: CASSHGQGSFTGELFF.

The CDR3 bases are TGTGCCAGCAGCCAGGAGGGACAGGGGCCAAATCAGCCCCAGCATTTT. As protein: CASSQEGQGPNQPQHF. V and J are TRBV12-3 or TRBV12-4 and TRBJ1-5; 10 positions match TRBD1. Trimming took 6 bases from V and 4 from J; bases not matched to a gene: 9. The length of the CDR3 is 16 residues.

This clonotype was observed at least ten times. The genes are TRBV28 and TRBJ2-7, with 11 bases aligning to TRBD1. The V gene's germline CDR1 is MDHEN and CDR2 SYDVKM. V lost 6 bases to trimming and J lost 5 bases; unmatched junction nucleotides: 6. The CDR3 extends over 14 amino acids. The CDR3 sequence is CASRAGQGGHEQYF. The CDR3 region has the DNA TGTGCCAGCAGAGCGGGACAGGGGGGCCACGAGCAGTACTTC.

This clonotype was counted many times. V is TRBV6-1 and J is TRBJ2-7; D not certain. V was cut by 10 bases and J by 3 bases, with 10 bases left in between. This CDR3 is built from 11 residues. The V gene's germline CDR1 is MNHNS and CDR2 SASEGT. CDR3 in amino acids: CATTGRYEQYF. DNA of the CDR3: TGTGCCACCACTGGCCGCTACGAGCAGTACTTC.

This clonotype was seen at least ten times. The chain uses TRBV20-1 and TRBJ1-2; D is unclear. V lost 4 bases to trimming and J lost 7 bases, with 7 bases between them. The CDR3 is 10 amino acids. Per germline, CDR1 DFQATT and CDR2 SNEGSKA (reference sequence). The CDR3, as DNA: TGCAGTGCTACCGTCTCTGGCTACACCTTC. It specifies CSATVSGYTF.

In its sample, this clonotype was seen many times. V is TRBV4-1 and J is TRBJ1-3; TRBD1 is a possible D gene (6 bases). Germline V gene data show CDR1 as MGHRA and CDR2 as YSYEKL. Deletions cut 2 bases from V and 4 bases from J, with 18 bases between. This CDR3 contains 17 residues. The CDR3 DNA sequence: TGCGCCAGCAGCCAAACACAGGGTAACCCACCCGGAAACACCATATATTTT. Its protein is CASSQTQGNPPGNTIYF.

CDR3 amino acids: CASSLIRGGAEAFF. The CDR3 DNA reads as TGTGCCAGCAGTTTAATCAGGGGGGGCGCTGAAGCTTTCTTT. The chain has TRBV27 and TRBJ1-1; TRBD1 matches at 7 bases. The V segment lost 2 bases and the J segment 6 bases; nucleotides outside the gene matches: 6. Per germline, CDR1 MNHEY and CDR2 SMNVEV (reference sequence). The CDR3 extends over 14 amino acids.

In its sample, this clonotype was seen many times. The chain links TRBV2 to TRBJ1-3; TRBD1 might be the D (5 bases). The CDR3 consists of 16 residues. CDR1 and CDR2 (germline): SNHLY, FYNNEI. V lost 3 bases, J lost 0 bases, and 12 bases lay in between. The CDR3 sequence: CASSDVPGLSGNTIYF. The CDR3 nucleotides read TGTGCCAGCAGTGACGTACCAGGGCTCTCTGGAAACACCATATATTTT.

This clonotype was observed many times. The rearrangement links TRBV13 to TRBJ2-7; 7 positions agree with TRBD1. The CDR3 covers 17 residues. V shed 1 base and J 3 bases; nucleotides not matched to a gene: 12. Germline-derived CDR1 and CDR2 are PRHDT and FYEKMQ (reference sequence). Here the CDR3 reads CASSLETTGTAIYEQYF. The CDR3, as DNA: TGTGCCAGCAGCTTAGAGACAACTGGGACAGCGATCTACGAGCAGTACTTC.

This clonotype was seen a single time. A read error is possible here, since a much larger clone lies one base away. The J gene is TRBJ2-5, the V gene TRBV24-1, with TRBD2 matching over 11 bases. The CDR3 totals 15 residues. CDR1 is KGHDR, CDR2 SFDVKD, per germline. Here the CDR3 DNA reads TGTGCCAGCAGCTTGGGACTAGCGGAACAAGAGACCCAGTGCTTC. Amino acid sequence: CASSLGLAEQETQCF.

This clonotype was detected only a few times. This chain uses TRBV5-1 with TRBJ2-5; D not certain. CDR1 SGHRS and CDR2 YFSETQ come from the germline V gene. Between the trimmed V and J ends, which lost 0 bases and 3 bases, there was a span of 9 bases. The CDR3 totals 14 residues. The CDR3 region is CASSLGRNKETQYF. The CDR3 DNA is TGCGCCAGCAGCTTGGGACGGAACAAAGAGACCCAGTACTTC. The complete variable domain, with remaining parts taken from reference TRBV5-1 and TRBJ2-5, reads KAGVTQTPRYLIKTRGQQVTLSCSPISGHRSVSWYQQTPGQGLQFLFEYFSETQRNKGNFPGRFSGRQFSNSRSEMNVSTLELGDSALYLCASSLGRNKETQYFGPGTRLLVL.

This clonotype came up many times. The V call is TRBV7-9, the J call TRBJ1-3; D not certain. The germline gives CDR1 SEHNR, CDR2 FQNEAQ (reference sequence). V gave up 3 bases and J gave up 0 bases, with 9 bases separating them. The CDR3 totals 15 residues. The CDR3 bases are TGTGCCAGCAGCTTCCGACTGTCCTCTGGAAACACCATATATTTT. Residues: CASSFRLSSGNTIYF.

The sample holds many counts of this clonotype. This sequence joins TRBV7-9 and TRBJ2-5, with TRBD2 matching 7 bases. Trimming took 1 base from V and 5 from J; bases not matched to a gene: 4. The germline V gene encodes CDR1 SEHNR and CDR2 FQNEAQ (reference sequence). The CDR3 has 14 amino acids. The CDR3, as DNA: TGTGCCAGCAGCTTAGAGACTAGCTACGAGACCCAGTACTTC. Protein: CASSLETSYETQYF.

This clonotype was recorded a few times. The J gene is TRBJ1-6, the V gene TRBV7-3; D might be TRBD1 (5 bases). V lost 0 bases and J lost 13, with 13 bases in between. Germline V gene sequence: CDR1 SGHTA, CDR2 FQGTGA. This CDR3 region has 14 residues. The CDR3 reads CASSLTGGQDPLHF. CDR3 nucleotide sequence: TGTGCCAGCAGCTTAACGGGGGGTCAAGACCCCCTCCACTTT.

This clonotype was counted ten times or more. The chain combines TRBV20-1 with TRBJ2-5, with 7 bases identical to TRBD1. The germline gives CDR1 DFQATT, CDR2 SNEGSKA (reference sequence). The CDR3 has 13 residues. V was clipped by 3 bases and J by 6 bases; unmatched bases: 7. The CDR3 here is CSASPTGEKTQYF. DNA for the CDR3: TGCAGTGCTAGCCCTACAGGGGAAAAGACCCAGTACTTC.

This clonotype was detected many times. This rearrangement joins TRBV9 to TRBJ2-7, with 10 bases that match TRBD2. Germline V gene lookup returns CDR1 SGDLS and CDR2 YYNGEE. Trimming removed 3 bases from V and 2 bases from J; junction bases left unmatched: 2. The CDR3 contains 14 residues. The CDR3 DNA reads TGTGCCAGCAGCGCGGGACTAGCGACCTACGAGCAGTACTTC. Residues: CASSAGLATYEQYF.

This clonotype was seen at least ten times. One end of the junction does not line up with germline, which may come from a read error. The V call is TRBV27, the J call TRBJ2-5; D uncertain. This CDR3 has 13 residues. The V gene's germline CDR1 is MNHEY and CDR2 SMNVEV (reference sequence). The CDR3 reads CASSLRLKETRYF. In DNA, the CDR3 is TGTGCCAGCAGTTTAAGGCTTAAAGAGACCCGGTACTTC.

The chain links TRBV6-1 to TRBJ1-2; D ambiguous. Germline assignment: CDR1 MNHNS and CDR2 SASEGT. Trimming took 4 bases from V and 5 from J, leaving 14 bases between them. This CDR3 comprises 14 residues. The CDR3 DNA sequence: TGTGCCAGCAGTGTCAGTGTGGCGATATATGGCTACACCTTC. Its protein is CASSVSVAIYGYTF.

CDR3 in DNA: TGTGCCAGCAGAGAGGTGGACGGCTACGAGCAGTACTTC. Its protein is CASREVDGYEQYF. The chain couples TRBV6-2 or TRBV6-3 to TRBJ2-7; D is unclear. Germline loops: CDR1 MNHEY, CDR2 SVGEGT. The V end was cut by 6 bases, the J end by 3 bases, with 12 bases between. CDR3 length: 13 amino acids.

The V gene is TRBV6-1, the J gene TRBJ2-5; 14 bases fit TRBD2. Germline CDR1 MNHNS, CDR2 SASEGT. Trimming at V came to 4 bases and at J to 0 bases, leaving 7 bases not matched to a gene. The CDR3 covers 18 residues. This chain's CDR3 is CASSARLAGGPNQETQYF. Here the CDR3 DNA reads TGTGCCAGCAGTGCCCGACTAGCGGGGGGGCCTAACCAAGAGACCCAGTACTTC.

This clonotype occurred many times. The rearrangement uses TRBV7-2 and TRBJ2-7; D call uncertain. The CDR3 covers 12 residues. Germline-derived CDR1 and CDR2 are SGHTA and FQGNSA. The ends were cut back, 6 bases at V and 3 bases at J, with 9 bases in the middle. CDR3 coding DNA: TGTGCCAGCAGAGAAGCTGGCTACGAGCAGTACTTC. It translates to CASREAGYEQYF.

This clonotype turned up a few times. This chain joins TRBV12-3 or TRBV12-4 and TRBJ2-5; the D gene is possibly TRBD1 (5 bases). V gave up 5 bases and J gave up 0 bases, with 19 bases separating them. This CDR3 has 17 residues. The CDR3: CASSHGAPTEYQETQYF. CDR3 nucleotide sequence: TGTGCCAGCAGTCACGGAGCCCCGACAGAATACCAAGAGACCCAGTACTTC.

The chain carries TRBV27 and TRBJ1-2; 11 nucleotides match TRBD1. V trimming: 6 bases; J trimming: 8 bases; junction bases outside the gene matches: 11. CDR3 length: 15 amino acids. Germline CDR1 is MNHEY and CDR2 is SMNVEV (reference sequence). In DNA, the CDR3 is TGTGCCAGCAGCCAGAGGACAGGGGGCATAGGCGGCTACACCTTC. As protein: CASSQRTGGIGGYTF.

This clonotype was seen once. The chain couples TRBV6-1 to TRBJ1-1; possibly TRBD1 for D (6 bases). The ends were cut back, 6 bases at V and 1 base at J, with 12 bases in the middle. The germline CDR1 and CDR2 sequences are MNHNS and SASEGT. This CDR3 has 14 residues. Written as DNA, the CDR3 is TGTGCCAGCAGACAGGGTTCTTCGAACACTGAAGCTTTCTTT. Protein: CASRQGSSNTEAFF.

This clonotype was detected ten times or more. CDR3 protein: CASSFLGGGSGNTEAFF. CDR3 DNA sequence: TGTGCCAGCAGTTTTTTAGGGGGCGGATCTGGGAACACTGAAGCTTTCTTT. The chain combines TRBV28 with TRBJ1-1; 7 nucleotides align to TRBD1. The length of the CDR3 is 17 residues. With 3 bases clipped from V and 1 base from J, the junction kept 11 bases outside the gene matches. CDR1 MDHEN and CDR2 SYDVKM come from the germline V gene.

The chain couples TRBV11-2 to TRBJ2-7, with TRBD2 matching 7 bases. Trimming removed 3 bases from V and 2 bases from J; junction bases left unmatched: 10. There are 16 residues in the CDR3. Germline CDR1 is SGHAT and CDR2 is FQNNGV. This chain's CDR3 is CASSFDRLAHPYEQYF. DNA for the CDR3: TGTGCCAGCAGCTTTGACCGACTAGCACACCCCTACGAGCAGTACTTC. Looking up the rest from reference TRBV11-2 and TRBJ2-7 gives the full variable domain: EAGVAQSPRYKIIEKRQSVAFWCNPISGHATLYWYQQILGQGPKLLIQFQNNGVVDDSQLPKDRFSAERLKGVDSTLKIQPAKLEDSAVYLCASSFDRLAHPYEQYFGPGTRLTVT.

Many counts were recorded for this clonotype. The V gene is TRBV12-3 or TRBV12-4, the J gene TRBJ1-6; D possibly corresponds to TRBD1 (5 bases). V lost 5 bases to trimming and J lost 10 bases, with 12 bases between them. The CDR3 runs 13 residues. CDR3 in DNA: TGTGCCAGCAGTCGAAAAGGGGACTCACCCCTCCACTTT. Translated: CASSRKGDSPLHF.

Only a few counts were recorded for this clonotype. V usage is TRBV7-2 and J usage is TRBJ1-2, with 11 bases that match TRBD1. With 4 bases clipped from V and 5 bases from J, the junction kept 3 bases outside the gene matches. Germline values: CDR1 SGHTA, CDR2 FQGNSA. This CDR3 has 14 amino acids. CDR3 bases: TGTGCCAGCAGCTCGGGACAGGGGGAGTATGGCTACACCTTC. It yields the protein CASSSGQGEYGYTF.